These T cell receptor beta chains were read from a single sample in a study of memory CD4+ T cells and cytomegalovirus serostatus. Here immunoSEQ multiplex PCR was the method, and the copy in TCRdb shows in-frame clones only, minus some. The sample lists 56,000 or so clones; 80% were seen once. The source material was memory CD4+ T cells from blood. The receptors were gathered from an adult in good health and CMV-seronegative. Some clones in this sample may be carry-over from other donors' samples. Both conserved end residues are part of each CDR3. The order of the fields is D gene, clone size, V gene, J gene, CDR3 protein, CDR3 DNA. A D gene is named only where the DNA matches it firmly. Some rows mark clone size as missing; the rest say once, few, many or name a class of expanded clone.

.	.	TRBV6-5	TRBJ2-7	CASRLGRLISYEQYF	TGTGCCAGCAGACTCGGACGGTTGATCTCCTACGAGCAGTACTTC
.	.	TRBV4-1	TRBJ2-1	CASSQGKQARAINEQFF	TGCGCCAGCAGCCAAGGGAAACAGGCACGGGCGATCAATGAGCAGTTCTTC
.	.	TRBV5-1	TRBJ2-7	CASSLVHSGGLYEQYF	TGCGCCAGCAGCTTGGTCCATTCAGGTGGCCTCTACGAGCAGTACTTC
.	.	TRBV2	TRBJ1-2	CASSENPPYGYTF	TGTGCCAGCAGCGAAAACCCCCCCTATGGCTACACCTTC
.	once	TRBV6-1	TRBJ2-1	CASSEDPKSLQFF	TGTGCCAGCAGTGAAGATCCGAAGAGTCTACAGTTCTTC
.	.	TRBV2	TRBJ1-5	CASNGLYSNQPQHF	TGTGCCAGCAATGGACTCTATAGCAATCAGCCCCAGCATTTT
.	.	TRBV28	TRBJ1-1	CASIRRKLNTEAFF	TGTGCCAGCATTCGCAGAAAGTTGAACACTGAAGCTTTCTTT
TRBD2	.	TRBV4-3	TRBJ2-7	CASSRSRTSGNPEQYF	TGCGCCAGCAGCCGCTCCCGGACTAGCGGGAATCCGGAGCAGTACTTC
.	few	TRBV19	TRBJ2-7	CATEAGAGYEQYF	TGTGCCACAGAGGCAGGCGCAGGTTACGAGCAGTACTTC
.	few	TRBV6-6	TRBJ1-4	CASSRKRGGANEKLFF	TGTGCCAGCAGCCGTAAGAGGGGGGGGGCGAATGAAAAACTGTTTTTT
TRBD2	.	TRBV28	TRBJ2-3	CASSFQLAERSQYF	TGTGCCAGCAGTTTCCAACTAGCGGAGCGCTCACAGTATTTT
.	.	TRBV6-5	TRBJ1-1	CASSPGPMNTEAFF	TGTGCCAGCAGCCCCGGACCGATGAACACTGAAGCTTTCTTT
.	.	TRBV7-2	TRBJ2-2	CASRPVNTGELFF	TGTGCCAGCAGACCAGTGAACACCGGGGAGCTGTTTTTT
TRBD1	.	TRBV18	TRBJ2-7	CASSPGQGSYEQYF	TGTGCCAGCTCACCAGGACAGGGTAGCTACGAGCAGTACTTC
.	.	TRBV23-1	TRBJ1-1	CASSLRRRRNTEAFF	TGCGCCAGCAGTCTCCGACGGAGGAGGAACACTGAAGCTTTCTTT
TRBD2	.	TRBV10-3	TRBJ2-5	CAIKREAGETQYF	TGTGCCATCAAACGGGAGGCCGGAGAGACCCAGTACTTC
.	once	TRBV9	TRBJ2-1	CASSVGWGSVTEQFF	TGTGCCAGCAGCGTGGGGTGGGGTAGCGTGACTGAGCAGTTCTTC
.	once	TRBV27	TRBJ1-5	CASSPHFRIHNQPQHF	TGTGCCAGCAGCCCCCACTTTCGGATACACAATCAGCCCCAGCATTTT
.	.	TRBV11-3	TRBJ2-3	CASSHGRQDTQYF	TGTGCCAGCAGCCACGGGCGGCAAGATACGCAGTATTTT
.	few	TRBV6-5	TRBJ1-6	CASSYMGRGSPLHF	TGTGCCAGCAGTTACATGGGTCGCGGCTCACCCCTCCACTTT
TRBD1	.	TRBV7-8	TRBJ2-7	CASSLGVRGSSYEQYF	TGTGCCAGCAGCTTAGGGGTCAGGGGGAGCTCCTACGAGCAGTACTTC
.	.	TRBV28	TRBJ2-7	CASSSLRYEQYF	TGTGCCAGCAGTTCTCTAAGATACGAGCAGTACTTC
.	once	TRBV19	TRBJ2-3	CASSKGGPDTQYF	TGTGCCAGTAGTAAGGGGGGCCCAGATACGCAGTATTTT
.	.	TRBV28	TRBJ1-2	CASSPRDTYYGYTF	TGTGCCAGCAGTCCACGGGACACCTACTATGGCTACACCTTC
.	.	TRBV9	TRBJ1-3	CASTPRGDENTIYF	TGTGCCAGCACCCCGCGGGGAGATGAGAACACCATATATTTT
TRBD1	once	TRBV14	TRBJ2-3	CASSQVPWDRGRDTQYF	TGTGCCAGCAGCCAAGTACCATGGGACAGGGGTAGGGATACGCAGTATTTT
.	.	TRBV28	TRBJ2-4	CASSLRAIDIQYF	TGTGCCAGCAGCCTCAGGGCTATTGACATTCAGTACTTC
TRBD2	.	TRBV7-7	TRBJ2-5	CASSLGPSGVQETQYF	TGTGCTAGCAGCTTAGGCCCTAGCGGGGTTCAAGAGACCCAGTACTTC
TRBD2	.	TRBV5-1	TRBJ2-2	CASSRGGQNTGELFF	TGCGCCAGCAGCCGGGGAGGGCAGAACACCGGGGAGCTGTTTTTT
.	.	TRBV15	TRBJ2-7	CATSRGGASYEQYF	TGTGCCACCAGCAGAGGTGGCGCGAGCTACGAGCAGTACTTC
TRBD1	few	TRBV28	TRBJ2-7	CAAGGQAPYEQYF	TGTGCCGCAGGGGGACAGGCTCCCTACGAGCAGTACTTC
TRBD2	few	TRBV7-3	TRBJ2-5	CASSLTRAGGETQYF	TGTGCCAGCAGCTTAACGAGAGCGGGGGGAGAGACCCAGTACTTC
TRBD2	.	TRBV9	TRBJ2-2	CASSARLAGGPRELFF	TGTGCCAGCAGCGCCAGACTAGCGGGGGGGCCCCGGGAGCTGTTTTTT
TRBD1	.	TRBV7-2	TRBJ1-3	CASSKDRGSGNTIYF	TGTGCCAGCAGTAAAGACAGGGGCTCTGGAAACACCATATATTTT
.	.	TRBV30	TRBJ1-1	CAWKIGDEAFF	TGTGCCTGGAAAATCGGGGATGAAGCTTTCTTT
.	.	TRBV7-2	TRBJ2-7	CASSLVPSNLWEQYF	TGTGCCAGCAGCTTAGTCCCTAGCAATCTGTGGGAGCAGTACTTC
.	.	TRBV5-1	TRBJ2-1	CASSLTSGGQDEQFF	TGCGCCAGCAGCTTGACATCCGGGGGCCAGGATGAGCAGTTCTTC
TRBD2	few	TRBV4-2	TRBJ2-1	CASSQAQFRGSPNEQFF	TGTGCCAGCAGCCAAGCCCAATTCCGCGGGAGCCCCAATGAGCAGTTCTTC
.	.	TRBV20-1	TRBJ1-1	CSAGQYTEAFF	TGCAGTGCCGGCCAGTACACTGAAGCTTTCTTT
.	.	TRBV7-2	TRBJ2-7	CASSFNGWASYEQYF	TGTGCCAGCAGCTTTAACGGGTGGGCCTCCTACGAGCAGTACTTC
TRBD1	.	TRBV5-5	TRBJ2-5	CASSHLAGTGGSQETQYF	TGTGCCAGCAGCCACCTAGCCGGGACAGGGGGCTCCCAAGAGACCCAGTACTTC
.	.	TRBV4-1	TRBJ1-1	CASSQLGGPPTFF	TGCGCCAGCAGCCAATTGGGCGGCCCGCCGACTTTCTTT
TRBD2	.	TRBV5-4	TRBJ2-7	CASSFSSGSGEQYF	TGTGCCAGCAGCTTCTCTAGCGGGAGTGGCGAGCAGTACTTC
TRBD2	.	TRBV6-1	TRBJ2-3	CASSEVPGGSTDTQYF	TGTGCCAGCAGTGAAGTTCCGGGGGGAAGCACAGATACGCAGTATTTT
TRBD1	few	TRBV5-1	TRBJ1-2	CASSRTGLPGEGYTF	TGCGCCAGCAGCCGGACAGGGCTACCGGGGGAAGGCTACACCTTC
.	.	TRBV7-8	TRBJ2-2	CASSLARATRSVGTGELFF	TGTGCCAGCAGCTTAGCGCGAGCGACTAGGAGCGTCGGCACCGGGGAGCTGTTTTTT
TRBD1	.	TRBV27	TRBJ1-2	CASSLLTGVYGYTF	TGTGCCAGCAGCCTACTGACAGGGGTCTATGGCTACACCTTC
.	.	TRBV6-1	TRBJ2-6	CAAEGQYSGANVLTF	TGTGCCGCAGAGGGGCAGTACTCTGGGGCCAACGTCCTGACTTTC
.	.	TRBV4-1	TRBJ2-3	CASSFGGARDTQYF	TGCGCCAGCTCGTTCGGCGGGGCCAGAGATACGCAGTATTTT
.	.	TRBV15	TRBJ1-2	CATSKGRSEYGYTF	TGTGCCACCAGTAAAGGTCGCTCCGAATATGGCTACACCTTC
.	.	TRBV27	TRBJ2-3	CASSLSIGGGTDTQYF	TGTGCCAGCAGTTTATCGATAGGGGGGGGCACAGATACGCAGTATTTT
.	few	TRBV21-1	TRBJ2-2	CASSKAWAGGGRNTGELFF	TGTGCCAGCAGCAAAGCGTGGGCAGGTGGCGGGAGGAACACCGGGGAGCTGTTTTTT
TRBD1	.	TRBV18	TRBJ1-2	CASSTLSGTGDGYTF	TGTGCCAGCTCAACCCTCTCCGGGACAGGGGATGGCTACACCTTC
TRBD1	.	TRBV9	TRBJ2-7	CASSRRDRGYEQYF	TGTGCCAGCAGTCGTCGAGACAGGGGTTACGAGCAGTACTTC
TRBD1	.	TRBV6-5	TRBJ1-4	CASSSTGTVNEKLFF	TGTGCCAGCAGTTCTACCGGGACAGTTAATGAAAAACTGTTTTTT
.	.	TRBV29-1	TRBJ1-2	CSVELSGAWGGYTF	TGCAGCGTTGAATTATCGGGGGCATGGGGTGGCTACACCTTC
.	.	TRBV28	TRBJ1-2	CASALPVGAHRYSYTF	TGTGCCAGCGCCCTACCCGTCGGGGCCCACCGGTATAGCTACACCTTC
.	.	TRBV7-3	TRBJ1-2	CASSSTQGYGYTF	TGTGCCAGCAGCTCCACACAGGGCTATGGCTACACCTTC
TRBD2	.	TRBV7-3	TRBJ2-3	CASSLRAGGRTDTQYF	TGTGCCAGCAGCTTAAGAGCGGGAGGACGCACAGATACGCAGTATTTT
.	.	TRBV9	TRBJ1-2	CASSLAGWGAYGYTF	TGTGCCAGCAGCCTTGCAGGGTGGGGGGCCTATGGCTACACCTTC